Listed below are T cell receptor beta chains from one sample, sequenced in a study of cytotoxic CD8 clonotypes in ibrutinib-treated CLL. Repertoires were generated with immunoSEQ multiplex PCR, while TCRdb's copy carries only in-frame clones and drops some. The table has about 160,000 clones, about 80% seen once. The sample was PBMCs, taken after 12 months of ibrutinib treatment. The receptors were gathered from a human donor with chronic lymphocytic leukemia. The CDR3 runs from the conserved cysteine through the conserved F or W. The order of the fields is D gene, clone size, J gene, V gene, CDR3 DNA, CDR3 protein. A D gene is named only where the DNA matches it firmly. The size field is filled for only some rows; it gives once, few, many or a size class.

>NA|NA|TRBJ1-2|TRBV28
TGTGCCAGTGGAGCCGACCCTCTTAGTGCGCATCCTAACTATGGCTACACCTTC
CASGADPLSAHPNYGYTF
>NA|NA|TRBJ1-3|TRBV7-2
TGTGCCAGCAGCTCAGGGACTGGAAACACCATATATTTT
CASSSGTGNTIYF
>NA|NA|TRBJ1-5|TRBV7-2
TGTGCCAGCAGCCGTGGTAGTAATCAGCCCCAGCATTTT
CASSRGSNQPQHF
>NA|NA|TRBJ2-3|TRBV29-1
TGCAGCGTTAGGGAGGTCCGCCCGTCCTCGCTGGATACGCAGTATTTT
CSVREVRPSSLDTQYF
>NA|NA|TRBJ1-1|TRBV19
TGTGCCAGTAGTCGAGGTCTCAACACTGAAGCTTTCTTT
CASSRGLNTEAFF
>TRBD1|NA|TRBJ1-1|TRBV7-9
TGTGCCAGCAGCCAGACAGGGGGCCCGAACACTGAAGCTTTCTTT
CASSQTGGPNTEAFF
>TRBD1|NA|TRBJ2-7|TRBV27
TGTGCCAGCAGTTTACGGACAGGCTACGAGCAGTACTTC
CASSLRTGYEQYF
>TRBD1|NA|TRBJ1-5|TRBV6-4
TGTGCCAGCAGTGTGCAAGGGACAGTTTATAGCAATCAGCCCCAGCATTTT
CASSVQGTVYSNQPQHF
>NA|NA|TRBJ1-2|TRBV6-1
TGTGCCAGCAGTGAACTCTGGGCTGGCGGCTACACCTTC
CASSELWAGGYTF
>TRBD1|NA|TRBJ1-2|TRBV28
TGTGCCAGCAGTTTAATCTATACCAGGGGGCCCTATGGCTACACCTTC
CASSLIYTRGPYGYTF
>TRBD1|NA|TRBJ1-1|TRBV2
TGTGCCAGCAAGACACAGGGGATCCTGAACACTGAAGCTTTCTTT
CASKTQGILNTEAFF
>NA|NA|TRBJ1-5|TRBV7-2
TGTGCGACGGGAAGCAATCAGCCCCAGCATTTT
CATGSNQPQHF
>TRBD1|few|TRBJ2-4|TRBV10-3
TGTGCCACCGGGACAGGGGTCAACATTCAGTACTTC
CATGTGVNIQYF
>NA|NA|TRBJ1-3|TRBV2
TGTGCCAGCAGTCGCCCCACAGGGACTGGAAACACCATATATTTT
CASSRPTGTGNTIYF
>TRBD1|NA|TRBJ1-2|TRBV4-1
TGCGCCAGCAGCCGCCCGGACGGGACAGGGATCTATGGCTACACCTTC
CASSRPDGTGIYGYTF
>NA|NA|TRBJ1-1|TRBV10-3
TGTGCCATCAGTGGGCAGAACACTGAAGCTTTCTTT
CAISGQNTEAFF
>TRBD2|NA|TRBJ2-1|TRBV7-2
TGTGCCAGCAGCTTAGTTGGGCTAGCGGTGAGCTCCTACAATGAGCAGTTCTTC
CASSLVGLAVSSYNEQFF
>NA|NA|TRBJ2-7|TRBV5-4
TGTGCCAGCAGCTTCGGCAGTAGGGATGAGCAGTACTTC
CASSFGSRDEQYF
>TRBD1|once|TRBJ2-5|TRBV7-3
TGTGCCAGCAGCCCGACGGGACAGGGGGTTCTGGAGACCCAGTACTTC
CASSPTGQGVLETQYF
>NA|NA|TRBJ2-1|TRBV10-3
TGTGCCATCAGTGAGGGGCAGGCCGTCTCCTACAATGAGCAGTTCTTC
CAISEGQAVSYNEQFF
>TRBD1|once|TRBJ1-1|TRBV28
TGTGCCAGCAGTCAACAGGGGAGGGATGAAGCTTTCTTT
CASSQQGRDEAFF
>NA|NA|TRBJ2-1|TRBV19
TGTGCCACCATGTCCCCCCGGGGAACCGGCAATGAGCAGTTCTTC
CATMSPRGTGNEQFF
>NA|NA|TRBJ2-6|TRBV5-1
TGCGCCAGCAGCCCAGGAGGGGGAGCTGGGGCCAACGTCCTGACTTTC
CASSPGGGAGANVLTF
>NA|NA|TRBJ2-2|TRBV6-6
TGTGCCAGCAGTTACCAGGAAAATGCCGGGGAGCTGTTTTTT
CASSYQENAGELFF
>TRBD1|NA|TRBJ2-3|TRBV6-1
TGTGCCAGCAGTGGCAGGGGGTGGGATACGCAGTATTTT
CASSGRGWDTQYF
>TRBD2|NA|TRBJ2-7|TRBV7-3
TGTGCCAGCAGCAGTTCTAGCGGGAGAATCGAGCAGTACTTC
CASSSSSGRIEQYF
>NA|NA|TRBJ2-7|TRBV5-1
TGCGCCAGCAGCTTGGCTAGGCAGGAACCCTACGAGCAGTACTTC
CASSLARQEPYEQYF
>NA|NA|TRBJ2-7|TRBV4-2
TGTGCCAGCAGCCAAAGCTCTAGCTGGCGGGACGAGCAGTACTTC
CASSQSSSWRDEQYF
>NA|NA|TRBJ1-1|TRBV6-1
TGTGCCAGCAGTGAAGGGGAGACGGGCATTGAAGACACTGAAGCTTTCTTT
CASSEGETGIEDTEAFF
>NA|NA|TRBJ1-5|TRBV28
TGTGCCTCACAGGGAGGGACCCTTAGCAATCAGCCCCAGCATTTT
CASQGGTLSNQPQHF
>NA|NA|TRBJ1-1|TRBV5-1
TGCGCCAGCAGCTCACAGCCTACGAACACTGAAGCTTTCTTT
CASSSQPTNTEAFF
>NA|NA|TRBJ1-1|TRBV19
TGTGCCAGTAGTGACGGTCGAGGGGTGCGCACTGAAGCTTTCTTT
CASSDGRGVRTEAFF
>NA|NA|TRBJ2-2|TRBV5-4
TGTGCCAGCAGCCCGAGGGGCAGCGCGAACACCGGGGAGCTGTTTTTT
CASSPRGSANTGELFF
>TRBD1|NA|TRBJ1-2|TRBV2
TGTGCCAGCAGGGACAGGGGGGGGAAGCACTATGGCTACACCTTC
CASRDRGGKHYGYTF
>NA|NA|TRBJ2-7|TRBV20-1
TGCAGTGCTAGAGGGGGCGGCGAGCAGTACTTC
CSARGGGEQYF
>NA|few|TRBJ2-1|TRBV2
TGTGCCAGCAGTGGACAGCCCTTGGATGAGCAGTTCTTC
CASSGQPLDEQFF
>TRBD2|NA|TRBJ2-7|TRBV28
TGTGCCAGCAGCTTATCTATAGCGGGAACCCTCAACCTACGAGAGCAGTACTTC
CASSLSIAGTLNLREQYF
>NA|once|TRBJ2-3|TRBV28
TGTGCCAGCATCCCTCGAGGCGTCTGGACAGATACGCAGTATTTT
CASIPRGVWTDTQYF
>TRBD1|NA|TRBJ2-1|TRBV7-2
TGTGCCAGCACCCTCAATGGACAGGGCTCCTACAATGAGCAGTTCTTC
CASTLNGQGSYNEQFF
>TRBD1|few|TRBJ1-3|TRBV4-1
TGCGCCAGCAGCCCGGGACAGCCGAGCTCTGGAAACACCATATATTTT
CASSPGQPSSGNTIYF
>NA|NA|TRBJ1-2|TRBV28
TGTGCCAGCAGGAGGGGCCTTTACTATGGCTACACCTTC
CASRRGLYYGYTF
>TRBD2|NA|TRBJ2-1|TRBV9
TGTGCCAGCAGCGTCAGCGGGGGGCTCGCAAATGAGCAGTTCTTC
CASSVSGGLANEQFF
>TRBD2|NA|TRBJ2-2|TRBV7-3
TGTGCCAGCAGCTTAGAAGCGGGAGTATTAACGGGGCCCGGGGAGCTGTTTTTT
CASSLEAGVLTGPGELFF
>NA|once|TRBJ2-3|TRBV27
TGTGCCAGCAGCGAGAGGGACGCCACAGATACGCAGTATTTT
CASSERDATDTQYF
>TRBD1|NA|TRBJ1-1|TRBV19
TGTGCCAGTAGAAAGAACAGGGGGCGAACTGAAGCTTTCTTT
CASRKNRGRTEAFF
>NA|NA|TRBJ1-2|TRBV28
TGTGCCAGCAGTACCTACCCCGGGGGAAACACCTTC
CASSTYPGGNTF
>TRBD2|NA|TRBJ2-2|TRBV6-5
TGTGCCAGCAGAAGACCCAGCGGGGAGGGTGGGGAGCTGTTTTTT
CASRRPSGEGGELFF
>NA|NA|TRBJ1-5|TRBV5-3
TGTGCCAGAGGGACGGGAGGGACTAGCAATCAGCCCCAGCATTTT
CARGTGGTSNQPQHF
>NA|NA|TRBJ1-2|TRBV4-1
TGCGCCAGCAGCCAAGACAGGGTTAACTATGGCTACACCTTC
CASSQDRVNYGYTF
>NA|few|TRBJ1-2|TRBV4-1
TGCGCCAGCAGCCAAGATTTTGCGGGGGTTAGTGGCTACACCTTC
CASSQDFAGVSGYTF
>TRBD2|NA|TRBJ2-7|TRBV5-6
TGTGCCAGCAGCTTGGGTGGTAGCGGGACGGACGAGCAGTACTTC
CASSLGGSGTDEQYF
>NA|NA|TRBJ2-2|TRBV5-1
TGCGCCAGCAGCTTCGCCCCGGGCAGGGCGGGCACCGGGGAGCTGTTTTTT
CASSFAPGRAGTGELFF
>TRBD1|NA|TRBJ2-7|TRBV7-6
TGTGCCAGCAGCAGAACAGGGGAGTCAAGCGACGAGCAGTACTTC
CASSRTGESSDEQYF
>NA|once|TRBJ2-7|TRBV7-2
TGTGCCAGCAGCTTAGATTCTTCCTCCTACTACGAGCAGTACTTC
CASSLDSSSYYEQYF
>TRBD2|NA|TRBJ2-3|TRBV14
TGTGCCAGCAGCCAAGCGAGGGGAGGGGCAGATACGCAGTATTTT
CASSQARGGADTQYF
>TRBD1|few|TRBJ1-1|TRBV28
TGTGCCAGCAGTATTACAGGGGTCACTGAAGCTTTCTTT
CASSITGVTEAFF
>TRBD1|NA|TRBJ2-3|TRBV15
TGTGCCACCAGCAGAGACCAGGGGGCGATTACAGATACGCAGTATTTT
CATSRDQGAITDTQYF
>TRBD1|NA|TRBJ1-4|TRBV4-3
TGCGCCAGCAGCCAACGATGGACAGGGGCTACTAATGAAAAACTGTTTTTT
CASSQRWTGATNEKLFF
>NA|NA|TRBJ1-1|TRBV4-2
TGTGCCAGCAGCTTGACGGCTTACACTGAAGCTTTCTTT
CASSLTAYTEAFF